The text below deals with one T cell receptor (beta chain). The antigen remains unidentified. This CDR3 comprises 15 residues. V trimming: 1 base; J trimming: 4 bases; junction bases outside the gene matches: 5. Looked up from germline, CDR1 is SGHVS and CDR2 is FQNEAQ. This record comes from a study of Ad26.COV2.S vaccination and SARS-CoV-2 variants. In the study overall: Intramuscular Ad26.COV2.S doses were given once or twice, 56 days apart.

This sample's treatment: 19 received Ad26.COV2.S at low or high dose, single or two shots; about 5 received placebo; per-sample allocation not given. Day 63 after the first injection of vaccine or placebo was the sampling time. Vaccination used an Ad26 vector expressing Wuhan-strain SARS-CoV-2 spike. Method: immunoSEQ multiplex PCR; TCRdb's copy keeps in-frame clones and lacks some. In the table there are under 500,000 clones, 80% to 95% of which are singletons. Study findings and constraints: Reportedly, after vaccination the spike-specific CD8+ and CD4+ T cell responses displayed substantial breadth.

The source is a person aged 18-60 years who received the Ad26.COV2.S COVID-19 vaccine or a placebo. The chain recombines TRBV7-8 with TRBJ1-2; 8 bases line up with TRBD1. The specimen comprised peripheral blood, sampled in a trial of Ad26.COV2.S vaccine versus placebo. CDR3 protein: CASSLEDRVAYGYTF. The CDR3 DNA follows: TGTGCCAGCAGCTTAGAGGACAGGGTCGCCTATGGCTACACCTTC.